The 2 T cell receptor beta chains reported below all come from one sample, sequenced in a study of beta chain features in type 1 diabetes. Notes on the study in general: In every one of the four CD4+ subsets, TCRB CDR3s were moderately but significantly shorter in Type 1 diabetes patients.

Their cognate antigens are unknown. What was sequenced were expressed TCRB transcripts, since all of the isolated RNA had been reverse transcribed. Here immunoSEQ multiplex PCR was the method, and the copy in TCRdb shows in-frame clones only, minus some. Here the sample spans 300,000 to 350,000 clones, 9.3% being singletons. The sequenced sample was central memory CD4+ T cells from blood. The receptors were sampled from a man in his thirties or forties with type 1 diabetes.

V and J are TRBV13 and TRBJ2-3; D may be TRBD1 or TRBD2 (5 bases each). This CDR3 comprises 17 residues. Trimming shortened V by 5 bases and J by 6 bases, and 24 bases separated the two germline ends. Per the germline V gene, CDR1 is PRHDT and CDR2 is FYEKMQ (reference sequence). This CDR3 is CASSPTLDLDIKDTQYF. Written as DNA, the CDR3 is TGTGCCAGCAGCCCTACTTTGGACTTGGACATTAAGGATACGCAGTATTTT.

This rearrangement joins TRBV29-1 to TRBJ2-2, with no clear D. CDR3 length equals 14 residues. Between the trimmed V and J ends, which lost 7 bases and 7 bases, there was a span of 19 bases. Germline lookup yields CDR1 SQVTM and CDR2 ANQGSEA. The CDR3 spells CSGAPAGSGGELFF. CDR3 DNA sequence: TGCAGCGGTGCTCCGGCAGGCTCGGGCGGGGAGCTGTTTTTT.